Following are 15 T cell receptor beta chains from one sample sequenced in a study of HIV-infected patients and healthy controls. Roughly three months, about 14 weeks, into antiretroviral therapy, follow-up blood was collected. The repertoire came from unfractionated whole blood and reflected all unsorted peripheral T cells. Alpha and beta constant-region primers primed reverse transcription of about 0.5 ug RNA. Alpha and beta chain libraries were made separately by chain-specific third strand synthesis with multiplexing indices. TCRdb passed the 5' RACE reads through MiXCR, listing each CDR3 protein once. This sample has about 8,600 distinct CDR3 sequences, with about 9.3% found just once. Source: blood, taken during antiretroviral therapy. The receptor set was obtained from an adult with HIV infection.

Within the sample, this clonotype is medium-sized. The chain is built from TRBV12-3 or TRBV12-4 and TRBJ2-7; a possible D gene is TRBD1 (6 bases). Deletions cut 5 bases from V and 3 bases from J, with 17 bases between. The CDR3 has 15 residues. The CDR3 bases are TGTGCCAGCAGTGCCCTACAGGGTCCCAACTACGAGCAGTACGTC. Protein: CASSALQGPNYEQYV.

Many counts were recorded for this clonotype. The chain recombines TRBV14 with TRBJ2-5, with D perhaps matching TRBD1 (6 bases). The CDR3 is made up of 15 amino acids. V dropped 3 bases and J dropped 5 bases, with 16 bases sitting between them. CDR1 is SGHDN and CDR2 is FVKESK in the germline V gene. Here the CDR3 DNA reads TGTGCCAGCAGCCAGCGGCCTGGGGGCCGGGAGACCCAGTACTTC. Residues: CASSQRPGGRETQYF.

This clonotype is medium-sized in the sample. The J gene is TRBJ1-1, the V gene TRBV7-2; D is unresolved. This CDR3 is 12 amino acids long. CDR1 and CDR2 (germline): SGHTA, FQGNSA. V gave up 3 bases and J gave up 3 bases, with 5 bases separating them. The CDR3 protein is CASSFSDTEAFF. The CDR3, as DNA: TGTGCCAGCAGCTTTAGCGACACTGAAGCTTTCTTT.

The chain couples TRBV6-2 or TRBV6-3 to TRBJ1-5; maybe TRBD1 (6 bases). The CDR3 spans 16 residues. V was cut by 7 bases and J by 4 bases, with 20 bases left in between. CDR1 is MNHEY and CDR2 is SVGEGT in the germline V gene. In nucleotides, the CDR3 is TGTGCCAGCACCCCCGCACAGGGTAAGAAGAATCAGCCCCAGCATTTT. It codes for CASTPAQGKKNQPQHF.

This clonotype was picked up a small number of times. The CDR3: CASSINRVSEKLFF. In DNA, the CDR3 is TGTGCCAGTAGTATCAACAGGGTATCTGAAAAACTGTTTTTT. The V call is TRBV19, the J call TRBJ1-4; perhaps TRBD1 as D (6 bases). Deletions cut 3 bases from V and 7 bases from J, with 12 bases between. The CDR3 has 14 residues. Germline-derived CDR1 and CDR2 are LNHDA and SQIVND (reference sequence).

The chain has TRBV5-6 and TRBJ2-6; the D is unclear. V shed 3 bases and J shed 1 base, with 8 bases lying between them. There are 15 residues in the CDR3. Per the germline V gene, CDR1 is SGHDT and CDR2 is YYEEEE. CDR3 sequence reads: CASSSMTSGANVLTF. The CDR3 coding sequence is TGTGCCAGCAGCTCGATGACATCTGGGGCCAACGTCCTGACTTTC.

This rearrangement joins TRBV5-1 to TRBJ2-5, with D perhaps TRBD1 or TRBD2 (5 bases each). Trimming took off 3 bases at V and 9 bases at J, with 21 bases between the two ends. This CDR3 is built from 15 residues. CDR1 is SGHRS, CDR2 YFSETQ, per germline. CDR3 residues: CASSSNSDSPRAQYF. Written as DNA, the CDR3 is TGCGCCAGCAGCTCTAATTCCGACAGCCCGAGGGCCCAGTACTTC.

By its share, this clonotype is medium-sized (0.01 to 0.1%). The chain has TRBV18 and TRBJ2-5; D ambiguous. The ends were cut back, 0 bases at V and 6 bases at J, with 17 bases in the middle. Germline V CDR1 and CDR2: KGHSH, LQKENI. The length of the CDR3 is 16 residues. CDR3 bases: TGTGCCAGCTCACCACCGGTGTCTATACCTCGGAAGACCCAGTACTTC. As protein: CASSPPVSIPRKTQYF.

Relative to its sample, this clonotype is medium-sized. The CDR3 DNA is TGTGCCAGTGGGCGGTACAATGAGCAGTTCTTC. Translation: CASGRYNEQFF. The chain is built from TRBV28 and TRBJ2-1; no firm D call. The CDR3 has 11 amino acids. V was pared by 9 bases and J by 4 bases, with 7 bases between. Germline values: CDR1 MDHEN, CDR2 SYDVKM. The variable domain in full, completed from reference TRBV28 and TRBJ2-1, reads DVKVTQSSRYLVKRTGEKVFLECVQDMDHENMFWYRQDPGLGLRLIYFSYDVKMKEKGDIPEGYSVSREKKERFSLILESASTNQTSMYLCASGRYNEQFFGPGTRLTVL.

This clonotype has a count of ten or more. The gene calls are TRBV5-1 and TRBJ1-1; the match to TRBD1 covers 12 bases. Unmatched junction bases numbered 5, after V lost 4 bases and J lost 4 bases. The CDR3 has 15 residues. Looked up from germline, CDR1 is SGHRS and CDR2 is YFSETQ. CDR3 nucleotide sequence: TGCGCCAGCAGCGAGGGGACAGGGGGCCGCACTGAAGCTTTCTTT. Protein: CASSEGTGGRTEAFF.

This clonotype was seen repeatedly, ten times or more. The chain recombines TRBV15 with TRBJ2-1, with a possible D match to TRBD1 (6 bases). V was shortened by 0 bases and J by 15 bases, with 15 bases between the two germline ends. Germline CDR1 LNHNV, CDR2 YYDKDF (reference sequence). The CDR3 sequence is 13 residues long. The CDR3 loop is CATSRDNRVMAFF. CDR3 bases: TGTGCCACCAGCAGAGATAACAGGGTCATGGCGTTCTTC.

This clonotype was observed many times. V gene TRBV6-1 combines with J gene TRBJ1-1, with a tentative D call TRBD1 (6 bases). CDR1 MNHNS and CDR2 SASEGT come from the germline V gene. This CDR3 is 11 amino acids long. The V gene lost 6 bases and the J gene lost 5 bases, with 7 bases spanning the gap. CDR3 nucleotides: TGTGCCAGCAGCAGGGGTACTGAAGCTTTCTTT. Translated: CASSRGTEAFF.

This clonotype is judged medium-sized. The chain uses TRBV24-1 and TRBJ1-1; D gene uncertain. Germline loops: CDR1 KGHDR, CDR2 SFDVKD. The CDR3 is 16 residues long. The germline V and J ends were trimmed by 3 bases and 5 bases, with 18 bases remaining between them. Here the CDR3 reads CATSDGSSTSITEAFF. The CDR3 DNA follows: TGTGCCACCAGTGATGGGAGCAGTACCTCGATAACTGAAGCTTTCTTT.

This clonotype is labeled as medium-sized. This chain uses TRBV5-6 with TRBJ1-5, with D unclear. Trimming shortened V by 0 bases and J by 0 bases, and 4 bases separated the two germline ends. Per the germline V gene, CDR1 is SGHDT and CDR2 is YYEEEE. There are 14 residues in the CDR3. The CDR3, as DNA: TGTGCCAGCAGCTTGGCTCATAGCAATCAGCCCCAGCATTTT. Protein sequence: CASSLAHSNQPQHF. The whole variable domain, remainder taken from reference TRBV5-6 and TRBJ1-5, is DAGVTQSPTHLIKTRGQQVTLRCSPKSGHDTVSWYQQALGQGPQFIFQYYEEEERQRGNFPDRFSGHQFPNYSSELNVNALLLGDSALYLCASSLAHSNQPQHFGDGTRLSIL.

This clonotype was seen at least ten times. This chain links TRBV6-6 with TRBJ2-7; TRBD1 aligns across 7 bases. The CDR3 contains 20 residues. J gave up 2 bases and V 0 bases, and 19 bases lay outside the gene matches. Germline values: CDR1 MNHNY, CDR2 SVGAGI (reference sequence). The CDR3 loop reads CASSYSSLSPRDSPPYEQYV. CDR3 nucleotide sequence: TGTGCCAGCAGTTACTCGAGTCTTTCGCCCCGGGACAGTCCTCCCTACGAGCAGTACGTC.